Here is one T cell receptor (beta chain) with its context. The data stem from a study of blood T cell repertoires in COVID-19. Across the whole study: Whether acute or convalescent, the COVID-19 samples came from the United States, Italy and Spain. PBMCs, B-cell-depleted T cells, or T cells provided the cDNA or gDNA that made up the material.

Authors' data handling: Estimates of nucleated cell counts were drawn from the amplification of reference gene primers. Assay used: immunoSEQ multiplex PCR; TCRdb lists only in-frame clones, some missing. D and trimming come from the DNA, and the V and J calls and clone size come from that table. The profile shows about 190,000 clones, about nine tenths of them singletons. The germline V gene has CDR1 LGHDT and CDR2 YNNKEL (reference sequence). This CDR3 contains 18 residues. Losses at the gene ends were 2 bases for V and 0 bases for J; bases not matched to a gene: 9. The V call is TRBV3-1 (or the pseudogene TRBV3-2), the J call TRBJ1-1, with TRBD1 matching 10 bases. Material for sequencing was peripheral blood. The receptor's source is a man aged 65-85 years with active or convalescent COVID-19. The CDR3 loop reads CASSQLSGQGIMNTEAFF. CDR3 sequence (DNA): TGTGCCAGCAGCCAACTTTCGGGACAGGGGATTATGAACACTGAAGCTTTCTTT.